This T cell receptor beta chain was sequenced in a study of response to subunit inactivated influenza vaccine. MiXCR was run by TCRdb on the RT-PCR reads, yielding one entry per CDR3 protein. The sample carries roughly 650,000 distinct CDR3 sequences, 15% to 18% recorded once. This clonotype has just one count. Deletions cut 2 bases from V and 5 bases from J, with 16 bases between. Per germline, CDR1 SGHRS and CDR2 YFSETQ. The CDR3 is 15 amino acids. This sample comprised PBMCs from blood, obtained 12 days after vaccination. The source of this sequence is a man between 50 and 59 years old who received an inactivated influenza vaccine. The rearrangement links TRBV5-1 to TRBJ2-5; D may be TRBD2 (5 bases). CDR3 in amino acids: CASSLSSWMLETQYF. The CDR3 DNA reads as TGCGCCAGCAGCTTATCTAGCTGGATGCTGGAGACCCAGTACTTC. Supplemented by reference TRBV5-1 and TRBJ2-5, the full variable domain reads KAGVTQTPRYLIKTRGQQVTLSCSPISGHRSVSWYQQTPGQGLQFLFEYFSETQRNKGNFPGRFSGRQFSNSRSEMNVSTLELGDSALYLCASSLSSWMLETQYFGPGTRLLVL.